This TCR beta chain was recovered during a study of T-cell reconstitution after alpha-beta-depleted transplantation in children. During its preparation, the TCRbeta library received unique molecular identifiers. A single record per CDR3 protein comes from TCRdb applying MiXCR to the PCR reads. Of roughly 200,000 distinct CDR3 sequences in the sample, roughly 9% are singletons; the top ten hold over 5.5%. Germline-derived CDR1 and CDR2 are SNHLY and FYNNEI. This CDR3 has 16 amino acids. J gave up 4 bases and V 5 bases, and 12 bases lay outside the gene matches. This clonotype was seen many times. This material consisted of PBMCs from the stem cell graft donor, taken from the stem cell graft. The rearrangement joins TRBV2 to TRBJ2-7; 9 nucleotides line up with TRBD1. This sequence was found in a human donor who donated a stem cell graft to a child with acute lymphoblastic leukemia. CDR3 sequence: CASSRGPTGGGYEQYF. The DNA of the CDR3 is TGTGCCAGCAGTCGCGGACCGACAGGGGGTGGATACGAGCAGTACTTC.